This T cell receptor beta chain is drawn from a study of prognosis after radiotherapy for stage I lung cancer. Amplification of TCR beta CDR3 from genomic DNA used two-round multiplex PCR. Primers specific to each TRBV and TRBJ gene drove first-round PCR. TCRdb passed the multiplex PCR reads through MiXCR, listing each CDR3 protein once. The table lists about 16,000 distinct CDR3 sequences, about 43% of them singletons. Study-wide findings and caveats: Tumor-specific status of the expanded TCR clones was not determined in the analysis.

This clonotype came up many times. Its antigen remains unknown. Deletions cut 2 bases from V and 0 bases from J, with 2 bases between. Germline values: CDR1 GTSNPN, CDR2 SVGIG (reference sequence). The CDR3 is made up of 11 amino acids. This chain joins TRBV30 and TRBJ2-7; D ambiguous. The sample consisted of PBMCs, taken before or after stereotactic body radiation therapy (not recorded which). The clonotype comes from a donor older than 45 with non-small cell lung cancer. The CDR3 coding sequence is TGTGCCTGGAGTAACTCCTACGAGCAGTACTTC. This sequence encodes CAWSNSYEQYF.